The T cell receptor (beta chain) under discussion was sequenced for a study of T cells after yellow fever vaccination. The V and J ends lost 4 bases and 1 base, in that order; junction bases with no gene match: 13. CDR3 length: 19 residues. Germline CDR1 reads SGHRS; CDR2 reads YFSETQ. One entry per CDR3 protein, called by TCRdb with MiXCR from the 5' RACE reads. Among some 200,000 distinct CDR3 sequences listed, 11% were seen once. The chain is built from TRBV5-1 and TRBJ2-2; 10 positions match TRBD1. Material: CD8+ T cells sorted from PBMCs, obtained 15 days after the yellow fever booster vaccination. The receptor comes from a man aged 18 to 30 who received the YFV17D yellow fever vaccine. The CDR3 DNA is TGCGCCAGCAGCACCCCGGCTAGGGGACAGGGGTTGAACACCGGGGAGCTGTTTTTT. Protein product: CASSTPARGQGLNTGELFF. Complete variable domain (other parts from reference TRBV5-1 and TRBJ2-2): KAGVTQTPRYLIKTRGQQVTLSCSPISGHRSVSWYQQTPGQGLQFLFEYFSETQRNKGNFPGRFSGRQFSNSRSEMNVSTLELGDSALYLCASSTPARGQGLNTGELFFGEGSRLTVL.